What follows are 23 T cell receptor beta chains derived from one specimen sequenced in a study of cytomegalovirus exposure and HLA in healthy donors. Sequencing was performed with immunoSEQ multiplex PCR; in TCRdb, only in-frame clones are kept and a portion is missing. The sample yields around 62,000 clones, around nine tenths seen once. Sequencing used PBMCs. The receptors come from a woman aged 18-29 years in good health and CMV-seronegative.

This chain uses TRBV4-3 with TRBJ2-7; D is unclear. Germline V gene data show CDR1 as LGHNA and CDR2 as YSLEER. CDR3 size: 14 residues. Trimming cost V 0 bases and J 6 bases, with 12 bases left between them. The CDR3 loop reads CASSQDQAPGEQYF. The CDR3 bases are TGCGCCAGCAGCCAAGACCAGGCTCCCGGCGAGCAGTACTTC.

The CDR3 DNA reads TGTGCCAGCAGCGGCTCGGCGGGGGTGGGCACTGAAGCTTTCTTT. Its protein product is CASSGSAGVGTEAFF. This chain connects TRBV9 to TRBJ1-1; the D gene is possibly TRBD1 (5 bases). This CDR3 comprises 15 residues. The V end lost 3 bases, the J end lost 4 bases, and 16 bases lay between the germline ends. Per germline, CDR1 SGDLS and CDR2 YYNGEE.

This clone showed up just a few times. This chain connects TRBV11-2 to TRBJ1-2; D is possibly TRBD1 (5 bases). The CDR3 spans 15 residues. Germline CDR1 is SGHAT and CDR2 is FQNNGV. The V end lost 0 bases, the J end lost 6 bases, and 14 bases lay between the germline ends. CDR3 region: CASSLDQGAPDGYTF. DNA for the CDR3: TGTGCCAGCAGCTTAGATCAGGGCGCCCCGGATGGCTACACCTTC. Full variable domain (rest looked up from reference TRBV11-2 and TRBJ1-2): EAGVAQSPRYKIIEKRQSVAFWCNPISGHATLYWYQQILGQGPKLLIQFQNNGVVDDSQLPKDRFSAERLKGVDSTLKIQPAKLEDSAVYLCASSLDQGAPDGYTFGSGTRLTVV.

V is TRBV11-2 and J is TRBJ2-1; possible D gene TRBD2, 6 bases. The V end was cut by 2 bases, the J end by 0 bases, with 17 bases between. This CDR3 has 18 residues. Germline V gene sequence: CDR1 SGHAT, CDR2 FQNNGV. The CDR3 region has the DNA TGTGCCAGCAGCTTATTCCTAGCGCACACGCGCTCCTACAATGAGCAGTTCTTC. Amino acid sequence: CASSLFLAHTRSYNEQFF.

This clone was observed a handful of times. The genes are TRBV9 and TRBJ2-7, with D tentatively TRBD1 (6 bases). Germline-derived CDR1 and CDR2 are SGDLS and YYNGEE. This CDR3 has 13 amino acids. V shed 0 bases and J shed 6 bases, with 10 bases lying between them. CDR3 residues: CASSVAGRGEQYF. The CDR3 DNA follows: TGTGCCAGCAGCGTAGCAGGCAGGGGCGAGCAGTACTTC.

The chain links TRBV21-1 to TRBJ1-4; no check of the table's D call, TRBD1, against the DNA was made. TRBV21-1 is annotated as a pseudogene. The CDR3 extends over 15 amino acids. CDR3 loop: CASSNAGRGDEKLFF. The CDR3 DNA sequence: TGTGCCAGCAGCAACGCAGGCAGGGGGGATGAAAAACTGTTTTTT.

This chain uses TRBV27 with TRBJ2-7; a possible D gene is TRBD1 (6 bases). The CDR3 runs 13 residues. From germline, CDR1 is MNHEY and CDR2 SMNVEV (reference sequence). V was shortened by 5 bases and J by 2 bases, with 10 bases between the two germline ends. In DNA form, the CDR3 reads TGTGCCAGCAGTAGACGGACAGCCTACGAGCAGTACTTC. Translated: CASSRRTAYEQYF.

This rearrangement joins TRBV4-2 to TRBJ1-6; no clear D gene. Trimming took off 0 bases at V and 7 bases at J, with 10 bases between the two ends. The CDR3 spans 15 residues. Germline V gives CDR1 LGHNA, CDR2 YNFKEQ. The CDR3 DNA is TGTGCCAGCAGCCAAGAATTACTTGAGAATTCACCCCTCCACTTT. It is translated as CASSQELLENSPLHF.

The chain employs TRBV2 and TRBJ1-5, with 9 positions matching TRBD1. CDR1 SNHLY and CDR2 FYNNEI come from the germline V gene. This CDR3 contains 15 residues. V dropped 6 bases and J dropped 4; count of bases not matched to a gene: 7. CDR3 protein: CASRGGQGGNQPQHF. The DNA for the CDR3 is TGTGCCAGCAGGGGGGGACAGGGCGGAAATCAGCCCCAGCATTTT.

CDR3 in amino acids: CASSKLAGGTDTQYF. CDR3 DNA sequence: TGCGCCAGCAGCAAACTAGCGGGGGGGACAGATACGCAGTATTTT. The chain couples TRBV5-1 to TRBJ2-3, with 13 bases identical to TRBD2. There are 15 residues in the CDR3. Trimming removed 4 bases from V and 3 bases from J; junction bases left unmatched: 2. Per germline, CDR1 SGHRS and CDR2 YFSETQ.

V is TRBV2 and J is TRBJ2-7, with 10 bases identical to TRBD1. Per germline, CDR1 SNHLY and CDR2 FYNNEI. This CDR3 is built from 15 residues. Trimming cost V 7 bases and J 4 bases; bases outside gene matches: 10. The CDR3 spells CASMKTGQGMYEQYF. The CDR3 DNA reads TGTGCCAGCATGAAAACGGGACAGGGGATGTACGAGCAGTACTTC.

The CDR3 loop is CASSFRGNTEAFF. In nucleotides, the CDR3 is TGTGCCAGCAGTTTCAGGGGGAACACTGAAGCTTTCTTT. This chain uses TRBV28 with TRBJ1-1, with TRBD1 as a possible D gene (6 bases). V dropped 3 bases and J dropped 1 base, with 6 bases sitting between them. The CDR3 totals 13 residues. Germline assignment: CDR1 MDHEN and CDR2 SYDVKM.

As DNA, the CDR3 is TGTGCCAGCAGTGACGGGACTAGCGGAAGCACCGGGGAGCTGTTTTTT. Amino acids: CASSDGTSGSTGELFF. The rearrangement uses TRBV2 and TRBJ2-2, with 11 bases that match TRBD2. CDR3 length: 16 residues. V shed 3 bases, J shed 4 bases, and the junction held 4 bases outside the gene matches. Germline V CDR1 and CDR2: SNHLY, FYNNEI.

The rearrangement links TRBV6-5 to TRBJ2-2; no firm D call. Germline CDR1 and CDR2: MNHEY and SVGAGI. The CDR3 sequence is 12 residues long. V lost 4 bases, J lost 5 bases, and 5 bases lay in between. Here the CDR3 DNA reads TGTGCCAGCAGTTTCAGGACCGGGGAGCTGTTTTTT. Protein sequence: CASSFRTGELFF.

This clone was detected only once. This sequence joins TRBV7-3 and TRBJ1-2; possibly TRBD1 for D (5 bases). The CDR3 totals 15 residues. Per the germline V gene, CDR1 is SGHTA and CDR2 is FQGTGA. Trimming left V 0 bases short and J 7 bases short, with 15 bases between. The CDR3 loop reads CASSLTGRESGGYTF. The CDR3 DNA follows: TGTGCCAGCAGCTTAACCGGCAGGGAATCTGGTGGCTACACCTTC.

The rearrangement joins TRBV4-1 to TRBJ2-7; 9 bases fit TRBD1. Germline CDR1 is MGHRA and CDR2 is YSYEKL. The length of the CDR3 is 16 residues. Trimming took 3 bases from V and 5 from J; bases not matched to a gene: 11. CDR3 region: CASSHLPGDRVNEQYF. The CDR3, as DNA: TGCGCCAGCAGCCACCTCCCAGGGGACAGGGTGAACGAGCAGTACTTC.

This rearrangement joins TRBV6-1 to TRBJ1-2, with D unresolved. CDR1 and CDR2 from the germline V gene are MNHNS and SASEGT. Between the trimmed V and J ends, which lost 6 bases and 7 bases, there was a span of 15 bases. The CDR3 runs 13 residues. The CDR3 loop reads CASSRPGRGGYTF. CDR3 bases: TGTGCCAGCAGCCGGCCGGGGAGAGGTGGCTACACCTTC.

The chain has TRBV4-2 and TRBJ2-3; the D gene is possibly TRBD2 (7 bases). Trimming took off 0 bases at V and 4 bases at J, with 17 bases between the two ends. This CDR3 is built from 17 residues. Germline V gives CDR1 LGHNA, CDR2 YNFKEQ. The CDR3 protein is CASSQDRGGGPADTQYF. The CDR3 DNA follows: TGTGCCAGCAGCCAAGATAGGGGGGGAGGGCCAGCAGATACGCAGTATTTT.

The sample holds one count of this clone. This rearrangement joins TRBV29-1 to TRBJ2-1; 12 positions agree with TRBD2. From germline, CDR1 is SQVTM and CDR2 ANQGSEA. The CDR3 consists of 14 residues. With V trimmed by 7 bases and J by 9 bases, 10 bases remained unmatched. The CDR3 DNA is TGCAGCGGGTGGGAGACTAGCGGGAGTGTTGAGCAGTTCTTC. This encodes CSGWETSGSVEQFF.

The J gene is TRBJ2-1, the V gene TRBV18; a possible D gene is TRBD1 (5 bases). This CDR3 comprises 14 residues. Between the trimmed V and J ends, which lost 4 bases and 5 bases, there was a span of 12 bases. CDR1 is KGHSH, CDR2 LQKENI, per germline. CDR3 DNA: TGTGCCAGCTCACAGAATCAGGGAAACAATGAGCAGTTCTTC. This translates into CASSQNQGNNEQFF.

The genes are TRBV7-3 and TRBJ1-3; D unclear. V gave up 1 base and J gave up 3 bases, with 7 bases separating them. The CDR3 sequence is 14 residues long. The V gene's germline CDR1 is SGHTA and CDR2 FQGTGA. The CDR3 coding sequence is TGTGCCAGCAGCTTAAGCGCCGGTGGAAACACCATATATTTT. Translating it yields CASSLSAGGNTIYF.

A single count supports this clone. The rearrangement uses TRBV4-3 and TRBJ2-1, with a possible D match to TRBD1 (5 bases). V lost 3 bases and J 10 bases, leaving 19 bases between the germline ends. Germline CDR1 and CDR2: LGHNA and YSLEER. This CDR3 region has 15 residues. The CDR3: CASSQSLLGAREQFF. The CDR3 DNA reads as TGCGCCAGCAGCCAGAGCCTGCTAGGGGCGCGGGAGCAGTTCTTC.

V and J are TRBV7-9 and TRBJ1-4, with 8 bases matching TRBD1. The V segment lost 3 bases and the J segment 8 bases; nucleotides outside the gene matches: 5. The germline CDR1 and CDR2 sequences are SEHNR and FQNEAQ (reference sequence). The CDR3 has 14 residues. The CDR3 coding sequence is TGTGCCAGCAGCTTCGGACAGGGTAACGAAAAACTGTTTTTT. Translating gives CASSFGQGNEKLFF.